The rows below give T cell receptor beta chains drawn from one sample of a study of cytomegalovirus exposure and HLA in healthy donors. Method: immunoSEQ multiplex PCR; TCRdb's copy keeps in-frame clones and lacks some. The sample lists 90,000 to 100,000 clones; roughly 80% were seen once. Sequencing was performed on PBMCs. These receptors were obtained from a middle-aged man in good health and CMV-seropositive. The CDR3 runs from the conserved cysteine through the conserved F or W. D genes are given only for firm matches. Clone sizes are given selectively: once, few, many, or a class where the clone is expanded.

j_gene | d_gene | abundance | v_gene | CDR3nt | CDR3aa
TRBJ1-5 | . | . | TRBV19 | TGTGCCAGTAGTATGGGGCAGGGGAGTCAGCCCCAGCATTTT | CASSMGQGSQPQHF
TRBJ2-1 | . | . | TRBV28 | TGTGCCAGCAGTGTAAGAGGAGCGCAGTTCTTC | CASSVRGAQFF
TRBJ2-7 | . | . | TRBV2 | TGTGCCAGCACCAACCCCCCCGGCTACGAGCAGTACTTC | CASTNPPGYEQYF
TRBJ2-4 | TRBD2 | . | TRBV6-5 | TGTGCCAGCGCCAGCGGGAATGAAAACATTCAGTACTTC | CASASGNENIQYF
TRBJ2-2 | TRBD2 | . | TRBV19 | TGTGCCAGTAGTATGGGGACTAGCGCGAACACCGGGGAGCTGTTTTTT | CASSMGTSANTGELFF
TRBJ1-2 | . | . | TRBV7-9 | TGTGCCAGCAGTATCGGGGGGGACTATGGCTACACCTTC | CASSIGGDYGYTF
TRBJ2-1 | TRBD2 | . | TRBV5-1 | TGCGCCAGCAGCTTGGGGCTAGCGGGGGGCGACGATGAGCAGTTCTTC | CASSLGLAGGDDEQFF
TRBJ2-7 | TRBD1 | . | TRBV6-1 | TGTGCCAGCAGCGTTACAGGGGTAGGTTCCTACGAGCAGTACTTC | CASSVTGVGSYEQYF
TRBJ2-1 | . | few | TRBV27 | TGTGCCAGCAGCGAAAGCGGTACCTACAATGAGCAGTTCTTC | CASSESGTYNEQFF
TRBJ2-3 | TRBD1 | . | TRBV11-2 | TGTGCCAGCAGCCCACAGGGGGGTACGCAGTATTTT | CASSPQGGTQYF
TRBJ2-7 | TRBD1 | . | TRBV19 | TGTGCCAGTAGTATGGGTAGCCGGGACAGGCAGTACTTC | CASSMGSRDRQYF